Sequencing of this T cell receptor beta chain was carried out in a study of T cells in Graves' hyperthyroidism and ophthalmopathy. Findings and limits, study-wide: Expanded thyroid clonotypes (above 0.001) were mostly also found in blood.

Germline V gene sequence: CDR1 SQVTM, CDR2 ANQGSEA. V was cut by 7 bases and J by 4 bases, with 10 bases left in between. CDR3 length equals 12 residues. RNA transcripts yielded amplified TCR beta CDR3 regions. With the HTBI primer set, the TCR CDR3 went through a first round of RT-PCR. TCRdb passed the multiplex PCR reads through MiXCR, listing each CDR3 protein once. The sample contains around 520,000 distinct CDR3 sequences, around 13% of which appear only once. The table lists this clonotype with many counts. As yet, its antigen is unknown. The TCR sequence derives from a woman aged 40-49 years with Graves' hyperthyroidism. Sequencing was carried out using blood. The J gene is TRBJ1-4, the V gene TRBV29-1, with unresolved D. The CDR3 DNA reads as TGCAGCGCCGCACGGATTAATGAAAAACTGTTTTTT. Protein product: CSAARINEKLFF.